This TCR beta chain was recorded in a study of PD-1 blockade in classical Hodgkin lymphoma. General study results and limits: Although disease activity or prior therapy may be involved, causes of the repertoire differences remain undefined. Healthy donors were reported to have higher baseline TCR diversity than newly diagnosed patients. Complete responders' baseline diversity resembled that of newly diagnosed patients.

As to time point: cycle 4 day 1 (C4D1), after 5 to 7 weeks of nivolumab. Every patient was affected by relapse after autologous stem cell transplantation, while exposure to brentuximab vedotin was not uniform. This CDR3 contains 11 residues. V lost 3 bases and J lost 3, with 4 bases in between. Germline V gene sequence: CDR1 SGHDT, CDR2 YYEEEE. A note on this clone: Its matching antigen is unknown.

The data were produced by immunoSEQ multiplex PCR, yet TCRdb's version contains in-frame clones alone and is incomplete. The sample carries some 30,000 clones, approximately 80% recorded once. The source of this sequence is a human donor with classical Hodgkin lymphoma. The V call is TRBV5-6, the J call TRBJ2-7; D not certain. Source: peripheral blood mononuclear cells (PBMCs), taken before the fourth cycle of nivolumab. The CDR3 region is CASSSLYEQYF. Written as DNA, the CDR3 is TGTGCCAGCAGCTCGCTCTACGAGCAGTACTTC.